Each of the 13 T cell receptor beta chains below was sequenced from the same sample in a study of regulatory T cells in long-lasting Graves disease. The TCR beta library used iRepertoire HTBI primers with Arm-PCR amplification of CDR3. One entry per CDR3 protein, called by TCRdb with MiXCR from the multiplex PCR reads. The sample consists of 500,000 to 700,000 distinct CDR3 sequences, roughly 16% of them appearing once. The time point here: newly diagnosed GD, antithyroid drugs for less than 3 months. Extracted PBMC RNA gave rise to the TCR library. These data also featured in a second study, about T cells in Graves' hyperthyroidism and ophthalmopathy.

Sequencing used peripheral blood mononuclear cells (PBMCs), obtained at new diagnosis, from a patient treated with antithyroid drugs. The receptors shown here come from a woman aged 25-40 years with Graves disease.

This clonotype has just one count. An end of the junction does not agree with germline; a read error may underlie this. V usage is TRBV27 and J usage is TRBJ2-3; 8 bases align to TRBD1. The length of the CDR3 is 15 residues. CDR1 is MNHEY, CDR2 SMNVEV, per germline (reference sequence). Here the CDR3 DNA reads TGTTCCAGCAGCCTCCGGGACAGGAGCACAGATACGCAGTATTTT. It codes for CSSSLRDRSTDTQYF.

This clonotype was seen more than once but under ten times. V and J are TRBV7-6 and TRBJ1-3; 7 bases map to TRBD1. The CDR3 runs to 16 residues. V was clipped by 2 bases and J by 3 bases; unmatched bases: 7. Germline V gene sequence: CDR1 SGHVS, CDR2 FNYEAQ. CDR3 in DNA: TGTGCCAGCAGCTTAAATGGACAGGTGGTTGGAAACACCATATATTTT. It codes for CASSLNGQVVGNTIYF. The entire variable domain, with the rest obtained from reference TRBV7-6 and TRBJ1-3, is as follows: GAGVSQSPRYKVTKRGQDVALRCDPISGHVSLYWYRQALGQGPEFLTYFNYEAQQDKSGLPNDRFSAERPEGSISTLTIQRTEQRDSAMYRCASSLNGQVVGNTIYFGEGSWLTVV.

This chain uses TRBV20-1 with TRBJ2-3; TRBD1 matches at 8 bases. The CDR3 has 14 amino acids. V lost 4 bases and J lost 6; bases outside the gene matches: 9. The germline CDR1 and CDR2 sequences are DFQATT and SNEGSKA (reference sequence). This CDR3 is CSAMFGQGGDTQYF. CDR3 DNA: TGCAGTGCTATGTTCGGACAGGGTGGGGATACGCAGTATTTT.

The chain combines TRBV6-2 or TRBV6-3 with TRBJ2-7, with 7 nucleotides matching TRBD1. The CDR3 extends over 14 amino acids. Germline CDR1 and CDR2: MNHEY and SVGEGT. Trimming took 2 bases from V and 2 from J; bases not matched to a gene: 3. The CDR3 sequence is CASSYPQGAYEQYF. As DNA, the CDR3 is TGTGCCAGCAGTTACCCCCAGGGGGCCTACGAGCAGTACTTC.

The rearrangement links TRBV28 to TRBJ2-3; 8 bases match TRBD1. CDR3 length: 15 residues. V was pared by 7 bases and J by 6 bases, with 12 bases of the junction left unmatched. CDR1 and CDR2 (germline): MDHEN, SYDVKM. The CDR3 coding sequence is TGTGCCAGCACCGGACAGGGCGAGCTGCTGGATACGCAGTATTTT. Its translation: CASTGQGELLDTQYF. The full variable domain, completed using reference TRBV28 and TRBJ2-3, is DVKVTQSSRYLVKRTGEKVFLECVQDMDHENMFWYRQDPGLGLRLIYFSYDVKMKEKGDIPEGYSVSREKKERFSLILESASTNQTSMYLCASTGQGELLDTQYFGPGTRLTVL.

There are a few counts of this clonotype. The chain combines TRBV19 with TRBJ2-1; D is perhaps TRBD1 (6 bases). V lost 8 bases to trimming and J lost 0 bases, with 14 bases between them. Germline values: CDR1 LNHDA, CDR2 SQIVND (reference sequence). CDR3 length equals 15 residues. The CDR3 DNA sequence: TGTGCCAGTGGATCTACAGGGAGCTCCTACAATGAGCAGTTCTTC. It encodes CASGSTGSSYNEQFF.

This clonotype was seen repeatedly, ten times or more. This sequence joins TRBV6-5 and TRBJ2-7; D tentatively fits TRBD1 or TRBD2 (5 bases each). V lost 2 bases to trimming and J lost 1 base, with 12 bases between them. The CDR3 covers 15 residues. Germline lookup yields CDR1 MNHEY and CDR2 SVGAGI. CDR3 in amino acids: CASSYHVGESYEQYF. In DNA form, the CDR3 reads TGTGCCAGCAGTTACCACGTGGGGGAATCCTACGAGCAGTACTTC.

There are many counts of this clonotype. The chain links TRBV7-2 to TRBJ1-5; 8 bases are a match to TRBD1. The J segment lost 3 bases and the V segment lost 5 bases, leaving 6 bases of the junction unmatched. The CDR3 length is 15 residues. Germline assignment: CDR1 SGHTA and CDR2 FQGNSA. The CDR3 reads CASSPQTGDNQPQHF. The CDR3 nucleotides read TGTGCCAGCAGCCCCCAGACAGGGGACAATCAGCCCCAGCATTTT.

The chain is built from TRBV3-1 and TRBJ1-1; tentative D call: TRBD1 (6 bases). Trimming pared 5 bases from V and 1 base from J, leaving 14 bases between. The germline V gene encodes CDR1 LGHDT and CDR2 YNNKEL (reference sequence). This CDR3 comprises 15 residues. In DNA, the CDR3 is TGTGCCAGCAGCGCTACCGGGACATCGAACACTGAAGCTTTCTTT. It specifies CASSATGTSNTEAFF.

The rearrangement joins TRBV19 to TRBJ1-1; 8 nucleotides align to TRBD1. V trimming: 4 bases; J trimming: 1 base; junction bases outside the gene matches: 8. CDR1 LNHDA and CDR2 SQIVND come from the germline V gene (reference sequence). The CDR3 sequence is 16 residues long. This chain's CDR3 is CASSKEPGTGNTEAFF. CDR3 nucleotides: TGTGCCAGTAGTAAGGAGCCGGGGACAGGGAACACTGAAGCTTTCTTT.

This clonotype was detected only a few times. The chain carries TRBV20-1 and TRBJ1-5; D gene ambiguous. V shed 5 bases and J shed 2 bases, with 13 bases lying between them. Germline V CDR1 and CDR2: DFQATT, SNEGSKA (reference sequence). CDR3 length: 14 amino acids. CDR3 in DNA: TGCAGTGCTTCCCTGGGAACTGGCAATCAGCCCCAGCATTTT. Its translation is CSASLGTGNQPQHF.

The chain couples TRBV27 to TRBJ2-7; 7 nucleotides align to TRBD2. This CDR3 region has 14 residues. J gave up 2 bases and V 8 bases, and 9 bases lay outside the gene matches. From germline, CDR1 is MNHEY and CDR2 SMNVEV (reference sequence). This CDR3 is CASRTWGRAYEQYF. The CDR3 bases are TGTGCCAGCCGAACGTGGGGGAGGGCCTACGAGCAGTACTTC.

This clonotype was seen many times. The chain is built from TRBV2 and TRBJ2-5; a weak D match, TRBD2 (6 bases). Trimming took 1 base from V and 5 from J, leaving 14 bases between them. CDR3 length: 15 residues. Germline V gives CDR1 SNHLY, CDR2 FYNNEI. The CDR3 loop is CASSEDGGRRETQYF. Here the CDR3 DNA reads TGTGCCAGCAGTGAAGATGGAGGGCGTCGGGAGACCCAGTACTTC.